The TCR beta chain under discussion was sequenced for a study of patients and donors after allogeneic stem cell transplantation. V dropped 6 bases and J dropped 7 bases, with 9 bases sitting between them. The CDR3 sequence is 11 residues long. CDR1 is MNHEY and CDR2 is SMNVEV in the germline V gene (reference sequence). TCRdb recomputed calls from the RT-PCR reads with MiXCR, one row per CDR3 protein. The sample consists of more than 850,000 distinct CDR3 sequences, roughly 18% of them appearing once. This clonotype turned up a few times. Sequencing input: blood, either unsorted or a sorted T cell fraction (not recorded which). The genes are TRBV27 and TRBJ2-5; perhaps TRBD2 as D (5 bases). The source of this sequence is a human donor who was either an allogeneic HSCT recipient or a stem cell or donor lymphocyte infusion donor (not recorded which). It is not recorded whose cells these are; they may come from a transplant donor. The CDR3 DNA is TGTGCCAGCAGGGACTCAGGGACCCAGTACTTC. Protein product: CASRDSGTQYF.